Here is one T cell receptor beta chain with its context. This specimen belongs to a study of technical replicates of blood from several donors. Germline values: CDR1 SGHKS, CDR2 YYEKEE (reference sequence). This CDR3 comprises 16 residues. Trimming stripped 1 base from V and 8 bases from J, with 21 bases between. Assay used: immunoSEQ multiplex PCR; TCRdb lists only in-frame clones, some missing. The sample yields roughly 80,000 clones, roughly 93% seen once. The rearrangement uses TRBV5-5 and TRBJ1-2, with D possibly matching TRBD1 (5 bases). This TCR came from a human donor in good health. The source material was T cells isolated from PBMCs. The CDR3 coding sequence is TGTGCCAGCAGCTTGTCTGGTCGACAGATCCCTAAGGGCTACACCTTC. Protein: CASSLSGRQIPKGYTF. The complete variable domain, with remaining parts taken from reference TRBV5-5 and TRBJ1-2, reads DAGVTQSPTHLIKTRGQQVTLRCSPISGHKSVSWYQQVLGQGPQFIFQYYEKEERGRGNFPDRFSARQFPNYSSELNVNALLLGDSALYLCASSLSGRQIPKGYTFGSGTRLTVV.